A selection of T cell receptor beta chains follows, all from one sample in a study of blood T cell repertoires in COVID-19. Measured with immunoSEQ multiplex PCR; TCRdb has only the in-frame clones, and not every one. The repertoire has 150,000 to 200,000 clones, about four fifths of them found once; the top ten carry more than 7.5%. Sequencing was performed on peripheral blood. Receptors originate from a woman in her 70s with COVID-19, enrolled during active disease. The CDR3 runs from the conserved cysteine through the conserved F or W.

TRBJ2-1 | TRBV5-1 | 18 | CASSPLTSGSLKLNEQFF
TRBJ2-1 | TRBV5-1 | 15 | CASSLEGGPYNEQFF
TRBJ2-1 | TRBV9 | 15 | CASSVETSGNNEQFF
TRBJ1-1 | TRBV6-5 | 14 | CASSFKEINTEAFF
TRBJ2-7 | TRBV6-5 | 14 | CASSYSREGYEQYF
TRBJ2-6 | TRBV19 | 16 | CASRILVSSGANVLTF
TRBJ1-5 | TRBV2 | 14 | CASSSTRDNQPQHF
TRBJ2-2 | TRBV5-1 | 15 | CASSLRDFGTGELFF
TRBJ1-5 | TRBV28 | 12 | CAGQPQGQPQHF
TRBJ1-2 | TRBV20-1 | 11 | CSARVAYGYTF
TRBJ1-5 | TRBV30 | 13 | CAWGRGPNQPQHF
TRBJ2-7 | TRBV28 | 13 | CASRTSGTHEQYF
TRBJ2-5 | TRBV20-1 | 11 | CSAAREETQYF
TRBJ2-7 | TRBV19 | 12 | CASSINSYEQYF
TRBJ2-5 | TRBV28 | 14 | CASAPGGGSETQYF
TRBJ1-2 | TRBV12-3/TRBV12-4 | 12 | CASRPDPGGYTF
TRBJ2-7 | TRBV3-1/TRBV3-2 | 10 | CASRRCEQYF
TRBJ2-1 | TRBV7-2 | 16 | CASSAAGTRGDNEQFF
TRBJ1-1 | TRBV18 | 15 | CASSEQGGENTEAFF
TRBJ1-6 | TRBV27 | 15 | CASSPGQGNNSPLHF
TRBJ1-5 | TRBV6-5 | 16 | CASSYDRGGIHQPQHF
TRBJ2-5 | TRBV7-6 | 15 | CASSLALATQETQYF
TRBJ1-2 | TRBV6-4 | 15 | CASRPWGSKDYGYTF
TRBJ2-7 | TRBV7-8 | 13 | CASSSGRAGRQYF
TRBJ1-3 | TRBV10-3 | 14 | CAIRAGNSGNTIYF
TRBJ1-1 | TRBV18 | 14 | CASSPLPGITEAFF
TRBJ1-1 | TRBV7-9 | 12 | CASSKGDTEAFF
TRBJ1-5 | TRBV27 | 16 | CASSPLTGTTTGPQHF
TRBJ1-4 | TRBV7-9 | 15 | CASSPDGRGGEKLFF
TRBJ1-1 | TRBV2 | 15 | CASRWEGGTNTEAFF
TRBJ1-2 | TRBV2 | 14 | CASSGRGTNYGYTF
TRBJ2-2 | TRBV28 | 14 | CASLGQLNTGELFF
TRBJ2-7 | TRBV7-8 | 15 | CASSSRTGFTYEQYF
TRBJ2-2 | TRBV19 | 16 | CASRLDRDLRTGELFF
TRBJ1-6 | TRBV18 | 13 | CASSPQGDSPLHF
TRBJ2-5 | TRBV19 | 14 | CASSNRGDVETQYF
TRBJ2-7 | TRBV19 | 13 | CASRPRGYYEQYF